These T cell receptor beta chains were read from a single sample in a study of shared clonotypes between healthy human individuals. Produced via immunoSEQ multiplex PCR; TCRdb's table is partial and in-frame only. The data contain around 1,100,000 clones, 77% of them seen just once; the ten biggest clones take up 0.89%. The material sequenced was memory CD4+ T cells from PBMCs. The receptors come from a young man in good health. Some clones in this sample may be carry-over from other donors' samples. Both conserved end residues are part of each CDR3. The D gene is left open where the match is weak. Clone size is not always given. Where it is, it says once, few, many or a class for expanded clones.

>TRBD2|NA|TRBV28|TRBJ2-5
CASSLSSGSWETQYF
TGTGCCAGCAGTTTGTCTAGCGGGAGCTGGGAGACCCAGTACTTC
>TRBD2|NA|TRBV5-4|TRBJ2-3
CASSSGLAAADTQYF
TGTGCCAGCAGCTCGGGACTAGCAGCCGCAGATACGCAGTATTTT
>TRBD1|NA|TRBV5-1|TRBJ2-3
CASSEGQGTDTQYF
TGCGCCAGCAGCGAAGGACAGGGCACAGATACGCAGTATTTT
>NA|NA|TRBV4-2|TRBJ2-4
CASSQTPDLQNIQYF
TGTGCCAGCAGCCAAACACCCGATCTCCAAAACATTCAGTACTTC
>NA|NA|TRBV4-2|TRBJ2-1
CASSQELLYNEQFF
TGTGCCAGCAGCCAAGAACTGTTATACAATGAGCAGTTCTTC
>TRBD1|few|TRBV6-6|TRBJ2-6
CASRRTGKDGANVLTF
TGTGCCAGCAGGCGGACAGGGAAAGATGGGGCCAACGTCCTGACTTTC
>NA|NA|TRBV19|TRBJ2-5
CASSTQGQETQYF
TGTGCCAGTAGTACCCAGGGACAAGAGACCCAGTACTTC
>TRBD1|NA|TRBV11-1|TRBJ2-5
CASSPQDRGRYQETQYF
TGTGCCAGCAGCCCCCAGGACAGGGGGAGATACCAAGAGACCCAGTACTTC
>NA|NA|TRBV28|TRBJ1-1
CASSLRREAFF
TGTGCCAGCAGTTTAAGAAGGGAAGCTTTCTTT
>NA|NA|TRBV15|TRBJ2-4
CATSSASGNIQYF
TGTGCCACCAGCAGCGCTTCAGGGAACATTCAGTACTTC
>TRBD1|many|TRBV13|TRBJ2-5
CASSLGQGVGETQYF
TGTGCCAGCAGCTTAGGACAGGGGGTAGGAGAGACCCAGTACTTC
>TRBD1|NA|TRBV18|TRBJ2-5
CASSRPDRGETQYF
TGTGCCAGCTCACGACCGGACAGGGGGGAGACCCAGTACTTC
>NA|NA|TRBV6-1|TRBJ1-5
CATSRGYSNQPQHF
TGTGCCACCTCAAGAGGATATAGCAATCAGCCCCAGCATTTT
>NA|NA|TRBV6-5|TRBJ1-1
CASSYYQTGNEAFF
TGTGCCAGCAGTTACTACCAGACAGGAAATGAAGCTTTCTTT
>NA|NA|TRBV7-2|TRBJ2-3
CASSLAPTNTDTQYF
TGTGCCAGCAGCTTAGCGCCGACTAACACAGATACGCAGTATTTT
>NA|many|TRBV7-3|TRBJ2-1
CASSLTLRTEQFF
TGTGCCAGCAGCTTAACTCTCAGGACGGAGCAGTTCTTC
>NA|many|TRBV7-3|TRBJ2-3
CASSSSLDTQYF
TGTGCCAGCAGCTCTAGCTTAGATACGCAGTATTTT
>TRBD2|NA|TRBV10-3|TRBJ2-7
CATQTSGSSLEQYF
TGTGCCACTCAGACTAGCGGGAGTTCACTCGAGCAGTACTTC
>NA|NA|TRBV2|TRBJ2-7
CASSERTEQHF
TGTGCCAGCAGTGAACGGACAGAGCAGCACTTC
>NA|many|TRBV4-1|TRBJ2-7
CASSQAGGYYEQYF
TGCGCCAGCAGCCAAGCCGGAGGCTATTACGAGCAGTACTTC
>NA|NA|TRBV4-1|TRBJ1-2
CASSQALDNNYGYTF
TGCGCCAGCAGCCAGGCCCTCGACAATAACTATGGCTACACCTTC
>NA|NA|TRBV7-9|TRBJ2-7
CASSLGGPYEQYF
TGTGCCAGCAGCCTCGGGGGACCCTACGAGCAGTACTTC
>NA|few|TRBV9|TRBJ2-2
CASSVEGGRTGELFF
TGTGCCAGCAGCGTAGAGGGTGGTCGGACCGGGGAGCTGTTTTTT
>TRBD1|many|TRBV5-1|TRBJ2-7
CASSYGTAIPYEQYF
TGCGCCAGCAGCTACGGGACAGCCATCCCCTACGAGCAGTACTTC